The next 16 T cell receptor beta chains were all read from a single sample in a study of cytomegalovirus exposure and HLA in healthy donors. Assay: immunoSEQ multiplex PCR; the TCRdb copy retains only in-frame clones and omits some. Of approximately 280,000 clones listed, 80% to 90% are singletons. Source material: PBMCs. The receptors shown here come from a woman under 30 in good health and CMV-seronegative.

This clone was counted between two and nine times. This chain uses TRBV19 with TRBJ1-2; 8 nucleotides match TRBD1. Germline V gene data show CDR1 as LNHDA and CDR2 as SQIVND (reference sequence). Trimming cost V 3 bases and J 5 bases; bases outside gene matches: 5. The CDR3 loop spans 14 amino acids. The CDR3 loop is CASSIPGQGYGYTF. As DNA, the CDR3 is TGTGCCAGTAGTATCCCCGGACAGGGATATGGCTACACCTTC.

Only a few counts were recorded for this clone. The V gene is TRBV5-6, the J gene TRBJ1-6; D uncertain. The CDR3 sequence is 12 residues long. Germline V lookup: CDR1 SGHDT, CDR2 YYEEEE. Trimming cost V 0 bases and J 16 bases, with 11 bases left between them. CDR3 bases: TGTGCCAGCAGCTTGGACACCTCTTCTCTCCACTTT. Protein: CASSLDTSSLHF.

The chain recombines TRBV4-2 with TRBJ2-7, with 8 bases identical to TRBD2. V trimming: 3 bases; J trimming: 0 bases; junction bases outside the gene matches: 7. Per the germline V gene, CDR1 is LGHNA and CDR2 is YNFKEQ. The CDR3 covers 16 residues. The DNA for the CDR3 is TGTGCCAGCAGCCAGGGACTAGTCGGGAGCTCCTACGAGCAGTACTTC. Translated: CASSQGLVGSSYEQYF.

J is TRBJ1-5 and V is TRBV18, with D tentatively TRBD1 (5 bases). Deletions cut 6 bases from V and 5 bases from J, with 14 bases between. The CDR3 runs 14 residues. Germline CDR1 reads KGHSH; CDR2 reads LQKENI. The CDR3 DNA reads as TGTGCCAGCTCCGGGGAGGGGACTTATCAGCCCCAGCATTTT. This gives the protein CASSGEGTYQPQHF.

This chain joins TRBV9 and TRBJ2-1, with 12 bases aligning to TRBD2. V trimming: 7 bases; J trimming: 4 bases; junction bases outside the gene matches: 6. The CDR3 runs 15 residues. Looked up from germline, CDR1 is SGDLS and CDR2 is YYNGEE. The CDR3 here is CASAMTSGGYNEQFF. The CDR3 DNA follows: TGTGCCAGCGCTATGACTAGCGGGGGTTACAATGAGCAGTTCTTC. Complete variable domain (other parts from reference TRBV9 and TRBJ2-1): DSGVTQTPKHLITATGQRVTLRCSPRSGDLSVYWYQQSLDQGLQFLIQYYNGEERAKGNILERFSAQQFPDLHSELNLSSLELGDSALYFCASAMTSGGYNEQFFGPGTRLTVL.

Here the CDR3 DNA reads TGTGCCAGCAGCTTAATAGCGGGATTCTACGAGCAGTACTTC. Translation: CASSLIAGFYEQYF. The chain has TRBV7-9 and TRBJ2-7; 8 bases fit TRBD2. The junction had 3 bases not matched to a gene; V was cut back by 2 bases and J by 3 bases. Germline V CDR1 and CDR2: SEHNR, FQNEAQ (reference sequence). This CDR3 contains 14 residues.

The chain recombines TRBV7-2 with TRBJ1-2; no definite D call. CDR3 size: 14 residues. Germline CDR1 and CDR2: SGHTA and FQGNSA. Deletions cut 2 bases from V and 4 bases from J, with 11 bases between. CDR3 nucleotide sequence: TGTGCCAGCAGCTTAACCGGGGTTTCCTATGGCTACACCTTC. Its translation: CASSLTGVSYGYTF. Based on the CDR3 plus reference TRBV7-2 and TRBJ1-2, the full variable domain is GAGVSQSPSNKVTEKGKDVELRCDPISGHTALYWYRQSLGQGLEFLIYFQGNSAPDKSGLPSDRFSAERTGGSVSTLTIQRTQQEDSAVYLCASSLTGVSYGYTFGSGTRLTVV.

The CDR3 bases are TGTGCCAGCAGCTTACGGGAGGGCTGGGACGAGAACAATGAGCAGTTCTTC. Residues: CASSLREGWDENNEQFF. This chain uses TRBV11-3 with TRBJ2-1; 8 bases line up with TRBD2. The CDR3 is 17 amino acids. J lost 5 bases, V lost 2 bases, and 11 bases had no gene match. Germline V gene sequence: CDR1 SGHNT, CDR2 YENEEA.

The V and J genes are TRBV6-5 and TRBJ1-5; D is ambiguous. The germline CDR1 and CDR2 sequences are MNHEY and SVGAGI. V lost 0 bases and J lost 3, with 6 bases in between. This CDR3 is built from 14 residues. The CDR3 DNA reads TGTGCCAGCAGTTACTCGGGAGACAATCAGCCCCAGCATTTT. This gives the protein CASSYSGDNQPQHF.

This clone was seen only a few times. The rearrangement uses TRBV21-1 and TRBJ1-5; the DNA was not compared with TRBD1, the D call given in the table. TRBV21-1 constitutes a pseudogene. The CDR3 contains 20 residues. As DNA, the CDR3 is TGTGCCAGCGGGAGAGGGATACGGGACAGGGGATGGATAAGCAATCAGCCCCAGCATTTT. Encoded protein: CASGRGIRDRGWISNQPQHF.

This chain uses TRBV6-1 with TRBJ1-1; possible D gene TRBD1, 5 bases. The CDR3 contains 12 residues. Germline V lookup: CDR1 MNHNS, CDR2 SASEGT. The ends were cut back, 7 bases at V and 0 bases at J, with 6 bases in the middle. The CDR3 loop is CASNRMNTEAFF. The CDR3, as DNA: TGTGCCAGCAACAGGATGAACACTGAAGCTTTCTTT.

This clone showed up just once. This rearrangement joins TRBV5-1 to TRBJ1-2; no clear D gene. The germline gives CDR1 SGHRS, CDR2 YFSETQ. The germline V and J ends were trimmed by 0 bases and 9 bases, with 9 bases remaining between them. The CDR3 sequence is 12 residues long. CDR3 protein: CASSLGQRSYTF. The CDR3 region has the DNA TGCGCCAGCAGCTTGGGCCAGAGGAGCTACACCTTC.

This clone was observed once. V usage is TRBV29-1 and J usage is TRBJ2-7; D is unresolved. Per germline, CDR1 SQVTM and CDR2 ANQGSEA. Trimming cost V 7 bases and J 1 base, with 14 bases left between them. The CDR3 spans 13 residues. The CDR3 sequence is CSAVVERSYEQYF. The DNA for the CDR3 is TGCAGCGCCGTCGTGGAGAGGTCCTACGAGCAGTACTTC.

The V call is TRBV7-2, the J call TRBJ2-7; D is undetermined. With 1 base removed from V and 5 bases from J, the gap between germline ends came to 9 bases. Germline V gene data show CDR1 as SGHTA and CDR2 as FQGNSA. The CDR3 sequence is 13 residues long. CDR3 residues: CASSLEYSNEQYF. Here the CDR3 DNA reads TGTGCCAGCAGCTTAGAGTACAGCAACGAGCAGTACTTC.

The CDR3 DNA follows: TGTGCCAGCAGTTACGGGACAGCCTCCTACGAGCAGTACTTC. Its translation is CASSYGTASYEQYF. The chain is built from TRBV6-5 and TRBJ2-7; 7 nucleotides align to TRBD1. Germline V CDR1 and CDR2: MNHEY, SVGAGI. The trim removed 2 bases at V and 0 bases at J, leaving 1 base unmatched. CDR3 size: 14 residues.

This chain uses TRBV27 with TRBJ2-2; no firm D call. Germline loops: CDR1 MNHEY, CDR2 SMNVEV (reference sequence). This CDR3 has 13 amino acids. V was pared by 3 bases and J by 6 bases, with 8 bases between. CDR3: CASSFTSSGELFF. The CDR3 bases are TGTGCCAGCAGTTTCACTTCTTCCGGGGAGCTGTTTTTT.